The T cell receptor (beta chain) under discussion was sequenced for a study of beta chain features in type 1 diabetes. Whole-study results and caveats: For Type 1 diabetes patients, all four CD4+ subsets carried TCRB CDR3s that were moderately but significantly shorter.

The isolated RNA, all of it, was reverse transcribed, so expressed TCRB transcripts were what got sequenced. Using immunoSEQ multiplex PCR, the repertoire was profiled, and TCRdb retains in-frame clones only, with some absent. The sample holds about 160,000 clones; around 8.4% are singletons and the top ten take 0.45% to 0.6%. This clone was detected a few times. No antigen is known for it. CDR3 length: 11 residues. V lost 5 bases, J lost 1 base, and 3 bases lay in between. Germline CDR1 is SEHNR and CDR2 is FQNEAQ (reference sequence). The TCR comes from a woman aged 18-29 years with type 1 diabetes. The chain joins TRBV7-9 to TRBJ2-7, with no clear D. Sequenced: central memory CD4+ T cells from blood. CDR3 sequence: CASSESYEQYF. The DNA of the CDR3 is TGTGCCAGCAGCGAGTCCTACGAGCAGTACTTC.